The rows below give T cell receptor beta chains drawn from one sample of a study of patients and donors after allogeneic stem cell transplantation. TCRdb re-called the RT-PCR reads with MiXCR, one entry per CDR3 protein. This sample has some 880,000 distinct CDR3 sequences; approximately 19% occur once, and the top ten carry around 6%. The sample taken for sequencing was blood, either unsorted or a sorted T cell fraction (not recorded which). These TCRs come from a human donor who was either an allogeneic HSCT recipient or a stem cell or donor lymphocyte infusion donor (not recorded which). It is not recorded whose cells these are; they may come from a transplant donor. CDR3s include the opening cysteine and the closing phenylalanine or tryptophan. D genes are given only for firm matches. For some rows the clone size is stated as once, few or many, or as a class when expanded; others skip it.

d_call	j_call	v_call	clone_size	cdr3_aa	cdr3_nt
TRBD2	TRBJ2-1	TRBV10-3	few	CAIPFTGLAKGPSYNEQFF	TGTGCCATCCCATTTACGGGACTAGCGAAGGGGCCCTCCTACAATGAGCAGTTCTTC
.	TRBJ2-3	TRBV6-1	.	CASTRTPTDTQYF	TGTGCCAGCACCCGCACCCCTACAGATACGCAGTATTTT
.	TRBJ1-4	TRBV4-3	.	CASSQLLMTNEKLFF	TGCGCCAGCAGCCAGCTACTGATGACTAATGAAAAACTGTTTTTT
TRBD1	TRBJ2-3	TRBV5-1	few	CASKTGVTQYF	TGCGCCAGCAAGACAGGGGTCACGCAGTATTTT
.	TRBJ2-1	TRBV9	.	CASSGKTGPNEQFF	TGTGCCAGCAGCGGGAAAACCGGGCCCAATGAGCAGTTCTTC
TRBD1	TRBJ2-7	TRBV3-1	.	CASSRSGQGAREQYF	TGTGCCAGCAGCCGATCGGGACAGGGGGCCCGCGAGCAGTACTTC
.	TRBJ2-1	TRBV19	.	CASSILLGLSYEQFF	TGTGCCAGTAGTATCCTTCTAGGGTTATCTTATGAGCAGTTCTTC
.	TRBJ1-1	TRBV12-3/TRBV12-4	few	CASIQWASVNTEAFF	TGTGCCAGCATCCAGTGGGCTTCAGTGAACACTGAAGCTTTCTTT
.	TRBJ1-5	TRBV20-1	few	CSALAMELANQPQHF	TGCAGTGCTCTGGCGATGGAGTTGGCCAATCAGCCCCAGCATTTT
TRBD1	TRBJ1-1	TRBV27	.	CASSLSRGRGLTEAFF	TGTGCCAGCAGTTTAAGTCGGGGCAGGGGGCTTACTGAAGCTTTCTTT
.	TRBJ2-3	TRBV24-1	few	CATSRSGRGTDTQYF	TGTGCCACCAGCCGGAGCGGGCGGGGTACAGATACGCAGTATTTT
.	TRBJ2-1	TRBV20-1	.	CSARDQARSWDEQFF	TGCAGTGCTAGAGATCAAGCAAGGAGCTGGGATGAGCAGTTCTTC
.	TRBJ2-1	TRBV9	few	CASSPTGGRSSYNEQFF	TGTGCCAGCAGCCCAACCGGCGGGCGAAGCTCCTACAATGAGCAGTTCTTC
TRBD2	TRBJ2-3	TRBV5-1	.	CASTQGLAGRTDTQYF	TGCGCCAGCACCCAAGGACTAGCGGGAAGAACAGATACGCAGTATTTT
.	TRBJ2-3	TRBV4-3	.	CASRDSSGGDTQYF	TGCGCCAGCCGTGACTCCTCCGGGGGAGATACGCAGTATTTT
TRBD2	TRBJ2-1	TRBV18	.	CASSLTGTSGNLRSYNEQFF	TGTGCCAGCTCACTGACCGGGACTAGCGGGAATCTTAGGTCCTACAATGAGCAGTTCTTC
.	TRBJ2-7	TRBV5-1	many	CASSLEGNRGYEQYF	TGCGCCAGCAGCTTGGAGGGAAACCGAGGCTACGAGCAGTACTTC
.	TRBJ1-4	TRBV6-2/TRBV6-3	few	CASSWSPGEKLFF	TGTGCCAGCAGTTGGAGTCCGGGTGAAAAACTGTTTTTT
.	TRBJ2-3	TRBV20-1	few	CSARDYLGGSTDTQYF	TGCAGTGCTAGAGACTATCTAGGCGGCAGCACAGATACGCAGTATTTT
TRBD2	TRBJ2-1	TRBV6-1	few	CASSGGALGNEQFF	TGTGCCAGCAGCGGGGGGGCTTTGGGGAATGAGCAGTTCTTC
.	TRBJ2-3	TRBV4-1	.	CASSQDRRRGSTDTQYF	TGCGCCAGCAGCCAAGATCGGAGAAGGGGCAGCACAGATACGCAGTATTTT
.	TRBJ2-4	TRBV7-8	.	CASSLEGSKNIQYF	TGTGCCAGCAGCTTAGAGGGGTCCAAAAACATTCAGTACTTC
.	TRBJ2-3	TRBV5-1	many	CASSSLWGTDTQYF	TGCGCCAGCAGCTCCCTTTGGGGCACAGATACGCAGTATTTT
.	TRBJ1-5	TRBV18	.	CASSPELQGQPQHF	TGTGCCAGCTCACCAGAACTACAGGGTCAGCCCCAGCATTTT
.	TRBJ2-5	TRBV24-1	.	CATSDLDSDVGTQYF	TGTGCCACCAGTGATCTTGACTCGGACGTTGGGACCCAGTACTTC
.	TRBJ1-5	TRBV14	.	CASSQWDSSGNQPQHF	TGTGCCAGCAGCCAATGGGACTCAAGTGGCAATCAGCCCCAGCATTTT
TRBD1	TRBJ1-6	TRBV7-8	.	CASSEGQTYNSPLHF	TGTGCCAGCAGCGAGGGACAGACCTATAATTCACCCCTCCACTTT
.	TRBJ1-2	TRBV2	few	CASRVRLLGYTF	TGTGCCAGCAGAGTTCGTCTCCTAGGCTACACCTTC
TRBD1	TRBJ1-2	TRBV28	.	CASSSPGTGHHYGYTF	TGTGCCAGCAGTTCCCCCGGGACAGGCCACCACTATGGCTACACCTTC
TRBD1	TRBJ2-3	TRBV11-1	few	CASSLGTGGADTQYF	TGTGCCAGCAGCTTAGGGACAGGTGGGGCAGATACGCAGTATTTT
.	TRBJ2-3	TRBV3-1	few	CASSQDRGGGPGSTDTQYF	TGTGCCAGCAGCCAAGATCGAGGGGGGGGGCCAGGGAGCACAGATACGCAGTATTTT
TRBD1	TRBJ1-2	TRBV20-1	.	CSADPGQGIYGYTF	TGCAGTGCAGACCCGGGACAGGGGATCTATGGCTACACCTTC
.	TRBJ1-5	TRBV2	.	CASSVDARNQPQHF	TGTGCCAGCAGTGTTGACGCCCGCAATCAGCCCCAGCATTTT
.	TRBJ2-3	TRBV12-3/TRBV12-4	many	CASSLYDLTKDTQYF	TGTGCCAGCAGTTTATATGACTTAACGAAAGATACGCAGTATTTT
TRBD1	TRBJ2-2	TRBV5-1	few	CASSWTGSGLGELFF	TGCGCCAGCAGCTGGACAGGCTCAGGCCTAGGGGAGCTGTTTTTT
.	TRBJ1-2	TRBV11-2	once	CASSPASSNGYTF	TGTGCCAGCAGCCCAGCGAGCAGCAATGGCTACACCTTC
TRBD1	TRBJ1-5	TRBV12-3/TRBV12-4	few	CASNLGQANHPQHF	TGTGCCAGCAACCTGGGACAGGCCAATCACCCCCAGCATTTT
.	TRBJ2-3	TRBV12-3/TRBV12-4	few	CASSREDGATDTQYF	TGTGCCAGCAGCCGTGAGGACGGAGCCACAGATACGCAGTATTTT
.	TRBJ1-5	TRBV7-2	.	CASSLAELSPQHF	TGTGCCAGCAGCTTAGCGGAGCTAAGCCCCCAGCATTTT
TRBD1	TRBJ2-1	TRBV7-2	few	CASSRSGQGAYNEQFF	TGTGCCAGCAGCCGGTCCGGGCAGGGGGCGTACAATGAGCAGTTCTTC
.	TRBJ1-5	TRBV2	few	CASSAIDTARGPQHF	TGTGCCAGCAGTGCCATTGACACGGCGCGTGGGCCCCAGCATTTT
TRBD2	TRBJ2-4	TRBV4-1	.	CASSRLAGVAKNIQYF	TGCGCCAGCAGCCGACTAGCGGGGGTAGCCAAAAACATTCAGTACTTC
.	TRBJ1-5	TRBV7-2	.	CASSLAIRGNSNQPQHF	TGTGCCAGCAGCTTAGCTATTCGGGGGAATAGCAATCAGCCCCAGCATTTT
.	TRBJ1-5	TRBV7-8	few	CASSLARSGGHNQPQHF	TGTGCCAGCAGCTTAGCTCGTTCCGGGGGGCACAATCAGCCCCAGCATTTT